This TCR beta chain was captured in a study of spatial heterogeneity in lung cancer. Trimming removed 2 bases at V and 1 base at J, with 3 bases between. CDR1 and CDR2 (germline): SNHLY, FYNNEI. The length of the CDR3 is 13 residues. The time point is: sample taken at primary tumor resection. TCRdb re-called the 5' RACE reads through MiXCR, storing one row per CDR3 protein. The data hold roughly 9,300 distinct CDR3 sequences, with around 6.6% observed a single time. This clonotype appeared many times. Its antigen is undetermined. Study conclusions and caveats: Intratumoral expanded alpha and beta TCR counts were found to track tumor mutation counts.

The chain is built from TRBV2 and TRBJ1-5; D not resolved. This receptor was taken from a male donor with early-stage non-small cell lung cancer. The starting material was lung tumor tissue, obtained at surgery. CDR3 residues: CASSEQSNQPQHF. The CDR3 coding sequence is TGTGCCAGCAGTGAACAGAGCAATCAGCCCCAGCATTTT.